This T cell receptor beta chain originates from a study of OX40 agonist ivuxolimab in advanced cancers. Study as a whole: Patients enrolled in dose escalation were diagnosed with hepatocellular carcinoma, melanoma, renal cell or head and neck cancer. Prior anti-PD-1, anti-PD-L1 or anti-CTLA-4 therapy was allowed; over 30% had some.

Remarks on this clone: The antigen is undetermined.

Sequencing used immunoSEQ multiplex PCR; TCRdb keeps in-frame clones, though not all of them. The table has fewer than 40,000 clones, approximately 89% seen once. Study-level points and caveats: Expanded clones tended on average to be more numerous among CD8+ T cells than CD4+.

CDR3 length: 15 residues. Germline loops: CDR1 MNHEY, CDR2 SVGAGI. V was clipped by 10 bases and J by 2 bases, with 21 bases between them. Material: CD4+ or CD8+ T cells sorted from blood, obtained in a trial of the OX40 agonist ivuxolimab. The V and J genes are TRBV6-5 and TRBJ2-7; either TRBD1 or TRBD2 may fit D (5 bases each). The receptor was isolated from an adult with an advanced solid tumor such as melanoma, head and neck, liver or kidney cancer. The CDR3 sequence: CATAPSGQRPYEQYF. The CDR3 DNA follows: TGTGCCACCGCCCCCTCGGGGCAGAGACCCTACGAGCAGTACTTC.